Sequencing of this TCR beta chain was carried out in a study of cytomegalovirus exposure and HLA in healthy donors. There are 14 residues in the CDR3. The V gene lost 3 bases and the J gene lost 4 bases, with 10 bases spanning the gap. From germline, CDR1 is MNHEY and CDR2 SMNVEV (reference sequence). This PCR relied on a set of 60 Vbeta primers and 13 Jbeta primers. Clones were sequenced by immunoSEQ multiplex PCR, and TCRdb holds only the in-frame ones, with some missing. The sample lists 150,000 or so clones; roughly 82% were seen once. This chain links TRBV27 with TRBJ1-5; D unresolved. The TCR was taken from a woman aged 45-65 years in good health and CMV-seropositive. The sequencing input was PBMCs. The CDR3 DNA reads as TGTGCCAGCAGTTTCCGGTCCGGGAATCAGCCCCAGCATTTT. Translated: CASSFRSGNQPQHF.